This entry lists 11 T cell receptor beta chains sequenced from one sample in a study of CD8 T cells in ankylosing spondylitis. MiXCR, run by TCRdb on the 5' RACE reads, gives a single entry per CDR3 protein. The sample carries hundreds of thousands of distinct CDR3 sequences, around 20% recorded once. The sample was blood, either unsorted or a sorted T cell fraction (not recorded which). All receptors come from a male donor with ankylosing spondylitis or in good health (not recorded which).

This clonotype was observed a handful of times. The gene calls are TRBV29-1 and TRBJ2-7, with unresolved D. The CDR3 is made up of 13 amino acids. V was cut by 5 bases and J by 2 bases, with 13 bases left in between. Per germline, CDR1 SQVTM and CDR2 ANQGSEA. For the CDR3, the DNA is TGCAGCGTTCGGGCAGCAGGTACCTACGAGCAGTACTTC. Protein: CSVRAAGTYEQYF.

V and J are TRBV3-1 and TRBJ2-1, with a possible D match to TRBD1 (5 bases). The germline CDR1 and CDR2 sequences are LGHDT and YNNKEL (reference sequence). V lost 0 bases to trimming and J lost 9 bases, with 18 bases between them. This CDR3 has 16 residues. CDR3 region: CASSQEGRAGIGEQFF. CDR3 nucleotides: TGTGCCAGCAGCCAAGAGGGTAGGGCAGGGATCGGTGAGCAGTTCTTC.

CDR3 amino acids: CASSQVERGPWDEQFF. CDR3 nucleotides: TGTGCCAGCAGCCAAGTCGAGCGGGGGCCCTGGGATGAGCAGTTCTTC. The chain links TRBV14 to TRBJ2-1; TRBD2 matches 8 bases. CDR1 is SGHDN and CDR2 is FVKESK in the germline V gene. V was pared by 1 base and J by 8 bases, with 10 bases of the junction left unmatched. The CDR3 runs 16 residues.

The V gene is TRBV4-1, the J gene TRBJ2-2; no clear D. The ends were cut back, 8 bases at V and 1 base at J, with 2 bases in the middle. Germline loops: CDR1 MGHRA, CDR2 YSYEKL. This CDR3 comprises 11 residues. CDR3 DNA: TGCGCCAGCGGGAACACCGGGGAGCTGTTTTTT. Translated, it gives CASGNTGELFF.

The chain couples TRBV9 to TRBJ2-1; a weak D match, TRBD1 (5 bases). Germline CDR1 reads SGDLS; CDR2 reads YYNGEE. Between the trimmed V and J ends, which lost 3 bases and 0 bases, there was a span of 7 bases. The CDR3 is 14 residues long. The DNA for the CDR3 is TGTGCCAGCAGCGCCGACAGCTCCTACAATGAGCAGTTCTTC. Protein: CASSADSSYNEQFF.

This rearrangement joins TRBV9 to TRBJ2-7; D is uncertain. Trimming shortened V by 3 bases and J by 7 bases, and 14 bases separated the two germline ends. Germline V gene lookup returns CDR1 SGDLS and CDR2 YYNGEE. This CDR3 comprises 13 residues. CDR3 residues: CASSGSSPWEQYF. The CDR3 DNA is TGTGCCAGCAGCGGTAGCTCCCCCTGGGAGCAGTACTTC.

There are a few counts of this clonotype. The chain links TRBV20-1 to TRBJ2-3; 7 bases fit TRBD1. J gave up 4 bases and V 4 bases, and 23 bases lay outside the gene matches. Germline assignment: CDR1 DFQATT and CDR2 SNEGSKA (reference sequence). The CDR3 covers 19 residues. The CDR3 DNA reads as TGCAGTGCTACTACCCGTACAGTTAGGGGGCCTGGAATTTCAGATACGCAGTATTTT. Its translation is CSATTRTVRGPGISDTQYF.

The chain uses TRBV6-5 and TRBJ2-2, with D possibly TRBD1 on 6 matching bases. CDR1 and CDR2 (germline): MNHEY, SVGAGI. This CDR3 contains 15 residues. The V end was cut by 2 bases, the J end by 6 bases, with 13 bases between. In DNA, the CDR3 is TGTGCCAGCAGTTACGGGGTAGGGGGTCCCGGGGAGCTGTTTTTT. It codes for CASSYGVGGPGELFF.

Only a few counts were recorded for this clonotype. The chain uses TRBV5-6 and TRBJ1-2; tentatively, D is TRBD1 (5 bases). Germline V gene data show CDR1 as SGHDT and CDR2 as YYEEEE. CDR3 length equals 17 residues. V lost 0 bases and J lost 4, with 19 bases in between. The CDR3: CASSLGPQGSTTYGYTF. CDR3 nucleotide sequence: TGTGCCAGCAGCTTGGGGCCCCAGGGTTCTACAACCTATGGCTACACCTTC. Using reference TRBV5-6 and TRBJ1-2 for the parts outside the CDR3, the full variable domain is DAGVTQSPTHLIKTRGQQVTLRCSPKSGHDTVSWYQQALGQGPQFIFQYYEEEERQRGNFPDRFSGHQFPNYSSELNVNALLLGDSALYLCASSLGPQGSTTYGYTFGSGTRLTVV.

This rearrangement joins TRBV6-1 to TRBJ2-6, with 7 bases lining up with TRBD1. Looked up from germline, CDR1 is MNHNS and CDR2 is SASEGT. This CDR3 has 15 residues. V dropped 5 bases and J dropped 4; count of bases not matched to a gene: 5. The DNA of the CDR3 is TGTGCCAGCAGTACAGGGGCCCCCGGGGCCAACGTCCTGACTTTC. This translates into CASSTGAPGANVLTF.

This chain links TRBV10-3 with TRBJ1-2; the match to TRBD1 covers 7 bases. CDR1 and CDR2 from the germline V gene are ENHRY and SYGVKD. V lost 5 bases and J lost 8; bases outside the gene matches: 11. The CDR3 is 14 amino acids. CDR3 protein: CAISPATGTVGYTF. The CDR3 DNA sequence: TGTGCCATCAGTCCTGCGACAGGGACGGTCGGCTACACCTTC.